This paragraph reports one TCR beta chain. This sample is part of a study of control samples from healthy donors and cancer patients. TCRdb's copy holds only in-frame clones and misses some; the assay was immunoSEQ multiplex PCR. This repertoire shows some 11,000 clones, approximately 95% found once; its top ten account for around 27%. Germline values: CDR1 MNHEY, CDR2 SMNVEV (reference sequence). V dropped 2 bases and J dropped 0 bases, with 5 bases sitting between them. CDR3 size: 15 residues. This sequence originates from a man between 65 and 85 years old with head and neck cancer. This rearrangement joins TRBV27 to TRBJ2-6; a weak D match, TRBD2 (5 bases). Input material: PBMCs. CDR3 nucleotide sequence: TGTGCCAGCAGTTTAGGGAGCTCTGGGGCCAACGTCCTGACTTTC. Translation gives CASSLGSSGANVLTF. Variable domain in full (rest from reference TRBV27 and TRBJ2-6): EAQVTQNPRYLITVTGKKLTVTCSQNMNHEYMSWYRQDPGLGLRQIYYSMNVEVTDKGDVPEGYKVSRKEKRNFPLILESPSPNQTSLYFCASSLGSSGANVLTFGAGSRLTVL.